This TCR beta chain was captured in a study of blood T cell repertoires in COVID-19. This clone was seen once. Germline V gene sequence: CDR1 SGHKS, CDR2 YYEKEE (reference sequence). This CDR3 has 15 residues. Trimming left V 1 base short and J 2 bases short, with 9 bases between. Profiling relied on immunoSEQ multiplex PCR, and the TCRdb table lists in-frame clones only, not all of them. The profile shows tens of thousands of clones, 90% of them singletons. The sample comprised peripheral blood. The V gene is TRBV5-5, the J gene TRBJ1-4; no definite D call. This TCR came from a man at least 80 years old with acute or convalescent COVID-19. Here the CDR3 reads CASSLSPGTNEKLFF. Here the CDR3 DNA reads TGTGCCAGCAGCTTGAGCCCAGGCACTAATGAAAAACTGTTTTTT.